This entry concerns a single T cell receptor beta chain. The data derive from a study of cytomegalovirus exposure and HLA in healthy donors. 60 Vbeta and 13 Jbeta primers were used in PCR. The assay was immunoSEQ multiplex PCR, and TCRdb's table has in-frame clones only and misses some. This sample has about 99,000 clones; approximately 70% occur once, and the top ten carry roughly 3.4%. The CDR3 sequence is 17 residues long. The junction had 16 bases not matched to a gene; V was cut back by 2 bases and J by 12 bases. CDR1 SNHLY and CDR2 FYNNEI come from the germline V gene. Source material: PBMCs. The chain combines TRBV2 with TRBJ2-1; TRBD1 agrees at 10 bases. This clonotype was obtained from a woman in her 50s in good health and CMV-seronegative. DNA for the CDR3: TGTGCCAGCAGTGAAAGAAGTCCCGGGACAGGGGCCTTTAGGCAGTTCTTC. This gives the protein CASSERSPGTGAFRQFF.